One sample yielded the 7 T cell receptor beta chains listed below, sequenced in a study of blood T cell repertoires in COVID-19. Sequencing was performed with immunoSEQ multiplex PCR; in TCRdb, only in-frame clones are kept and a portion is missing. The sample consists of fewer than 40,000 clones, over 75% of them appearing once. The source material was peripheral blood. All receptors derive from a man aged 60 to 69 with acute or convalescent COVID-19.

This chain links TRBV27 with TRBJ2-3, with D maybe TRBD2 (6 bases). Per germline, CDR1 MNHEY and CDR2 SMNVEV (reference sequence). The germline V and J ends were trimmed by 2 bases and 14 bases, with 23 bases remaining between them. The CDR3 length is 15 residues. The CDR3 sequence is CASSLIGGWEREPYF. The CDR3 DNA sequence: TGTGCCAGCAGTTTAATCGGGGGATGGGAACGAGAACCGTATTTT.

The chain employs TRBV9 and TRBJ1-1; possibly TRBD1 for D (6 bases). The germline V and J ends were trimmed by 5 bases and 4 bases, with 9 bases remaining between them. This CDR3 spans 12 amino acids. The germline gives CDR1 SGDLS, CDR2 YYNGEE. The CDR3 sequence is CASSGQSTEAFF. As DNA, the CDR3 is TGTGCCAGCAGTGGACAGAGCACTGAAGCTTTCTTT.

CDR3 DNA sequence: TGTGCAAGTCGCTTAATACGGGACAGGGAAGAGGACAATGAGCAGTTCTTC. This gives the protein CASRLIRDREEDNEQFF. The gene calls are TRBV12-2 and TRBJ2-1; TRBD1, the table's D call, lacks a check against the DNA. TRBV12-2 is recorded as a pseudogene. The CDR3 sequence is 17 residues long.

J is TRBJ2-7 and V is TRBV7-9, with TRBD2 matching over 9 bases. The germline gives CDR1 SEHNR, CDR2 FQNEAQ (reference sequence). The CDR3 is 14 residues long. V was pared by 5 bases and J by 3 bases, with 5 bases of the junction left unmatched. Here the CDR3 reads CASSKTSGGYEQYF. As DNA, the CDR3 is TGTGCCAGCAGCAAGACTAGCGGAGGCTACGAGCAGTACTTC. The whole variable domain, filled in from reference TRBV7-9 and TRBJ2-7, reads DTGVSQNPRHKITKRGQNVTFRCDPISEHNRLYWYRQTLGQGPEFLTYFQNEAQLEKSRLLSDRFSAERPKGSFSTLEIQRTEQGDSAMYLCASSKTSGGYEQYFGPGTRLTVT.

In DNA, the CDR3 is TGCAGCGTTGAAGGGCAGGGATTTTATGGCTACACCTTC. It is translated as CSVEGQGFYGYTF. The genes are TRBV29-1 and TRBJ1-2; TRBD1 might be the D (5 bases). The CDR3 has 13 residues. Germline V gene lookup returns CDR1 SQVTM and CDR2 ANQGSEA. V lost 1 base, J lost 5 bases, and 11 bases lay in between.

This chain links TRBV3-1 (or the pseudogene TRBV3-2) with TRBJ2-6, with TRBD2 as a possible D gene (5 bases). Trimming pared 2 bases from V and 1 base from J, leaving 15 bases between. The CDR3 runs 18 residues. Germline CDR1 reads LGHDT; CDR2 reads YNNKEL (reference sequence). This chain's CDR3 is CASSQILALTSGANVLTF. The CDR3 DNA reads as TGTGCCAGCAGCCAAATTCTAGCCTTAACTTCTGGGGCCAACGTCCTGACTTTC.

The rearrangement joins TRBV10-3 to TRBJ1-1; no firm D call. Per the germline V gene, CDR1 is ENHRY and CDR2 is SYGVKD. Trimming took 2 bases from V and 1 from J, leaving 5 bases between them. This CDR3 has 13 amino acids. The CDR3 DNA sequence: TGTGCCATCAGTGAGGGCAGGAACACTGAAGCTTTCTTT. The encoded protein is CAISEGRNTEAFF.